Each of the 27 T cell receptor beta chains below was sequenced from the same sample in a study of human thymus T cells. TCRdb's copy holds only in-frame clones and misses some; the assay was immunoSEQ multiplex PCR. This table holds 78,000 or so clones, around 96% found once. The study used thymus tissue resected during corrective heart surgery. Sequenced input: thymus tissue. All receptors come from a boy less than two years old with a congenital heart defect but otherwise immunologically healthy.

This clone was seen just once. This chain connects TRBV19 to TRBJ2-3; 14 bases are shared with TRBD2. Trimming at V came to 3 bases and at J to 4 bases, leaving 0 bases not matched to a gene. The CDR3 runs 15 residues. Per germline, CDR1 LNHDA and CDR2 SQIVND (reference sequence). The CDR3: CASSMGLAGADTQYF. CDR3 sequence (DNA): TGTGCCAGTAGTATGGGACTAGCGGGAGCAGATACGCAGTATTTT.

This chain joins TRBV18 and TRBJ1-2; TRBD1 agrees at 8 bases. This CDR3 has 20 amino acids. Looked up from germline, CDR1 is KGHSH and CDR2 is LQKENI. The V segment lost 3 bases and the J segment 2 bases; nucleotides outside the gene matches: 20. CDR3 sequence: CASSPPDPGQVKAANYGYTF. The CDR3 DNA is TGTGCCAGCTCACCGCCCGACCCGGGACAGGTGAAGGCCGCAAACTATGGCTACACCTTC.

This clone was seen only once. The chain couples TRBV6-5 to TRBJ1-1; a weak D match, TRBD1 (6 bases). CDR1 is MNHEY, CDR2 SVGAGI, per germline. The V end lost 5 bases, the J end lost 5 bases, and 15 bases lay between the germline ends. This CDR3 has 14 amino acids. This chain's CDR3 is CASSLRTAGTEAFF. The DNA for the CDR3 is TGTGCCAGCAGTCTAAGGACAGCGGGTACTGAAGCTTTCTTT.

The chain uses TRBV29-1 and TRBJ2-1; D is unresolved. V lost 2 bases and J 8 bases, leaving 19 bases between the germline ends. CDR1 and CDR2 (germline): SQVTM, ANQGSEA. This CDR3 is built from 15 residues. In DNA form, the CDR3 reads TGCAGCGTTGAATTCTGGAACCGCTTCAGCTATGAGCAGTTCTTC. Protein sequence: CSVEFWNRFSYEQFF.

This clone appeared a few times. The chain uses TRBV5-1 and TRBJ1-1; TRBD1 is a possible D gene (5 bases). The CDR3 is 13 amino acids. The germline V gene has CDR1 SGHRS and CDR2 YFSETQ. The V end was cut by 1 base, the J end by 6 bases, with 10 bases between. CDR3 sequence: CASSLSPGPEAFF. CDR3 bases: TGCGCCAGCAGCTTGAGTCCAGGGCCTGAAGCTTTCTTT.

The chain links TRBV6-1 to TRBJ1-4, with TRBD1 identical over 7 bases. V shed 6 bases, J shed 9 bases, and the junction held 10 bases outside the gene matches. Germline V gene data show CDR1 as MNHNS and CDR2 as SASEGT. CDR3 length: 14 residues. The CDR3, as DNA: TGTGCCAGCAGGGCACAGGGGAAGGGGAAAAAACTGTTTTTT. Its protein is CASRAQGKGKKLFF.

The rearrangement joins TRBV2 to TRBJ2-5, with 7 bases matching TRBD1. The CDR3 length is 14 residues. V dropped 4 bases and J dropped 3; count of bases not matched to a gene: 5. Per the germline V gene, CDR1 is SNHLY and CDR2 is FYNNEI. CDR3 bases: TGTGCCAGCAGTGCCGGGACAGCTGAAGAGACCCAGTACTTC. Amino acids: CASSAGTAEETQYF.

There are a few counts of this clone. This rearrangement joins TRBV5-8 to TRBJ1-5, with 7 bases identical to TRBD1. In germline, CDR1 is SGHTS, CDR2 YDEGEE. The length of the CDR3 is 15 residues. The V gene end was trimmed by 4 bases and the J gene end by 2 bases; junction bases not matched to a gene: 6. The DNA of the CDR3 is TGTGCCAGCAGCACCAACAGGGGAGGCAATCAGCCCCAGCATTTT. Amino acids: CASSTNRGGNQPQHF.

The chain joins TRBV4-1 to TRBJ2-4, with D uncertain. Trimming pared 1 base from V and 0 bases from J, leaving 4 bases between. The CDR3 is 14 amino acids. Germline CDR1 reads MGHRA; CDR2 reads YSYEKL. The CDR3 here is CASSQVIAKNIQYF. As DNA, the CDR3 is TGCGCCAGCAGCCAAGTCATAGCCAAAAACATTCAGTACTTC.

V usage is TRBV10-3 and J usage is TRBJ2-7; D is undetermined. V was shortened by 0 bases and J by 4 bases, with 13 bases between the two germline ends. This CDR3 comprises 15 residues. Germline lookup yields CDR1 ENHRY and CDR2 SYGVKD. The CDR3 region has the DNA TGTGCCATCAGTGAGTCGAGGTTAGTCCTTTACGAGCAGTACTTC. It yields the protein CAISESRLVLYEQYF.

This chain links TRBV5-6 with TRBJ1-3; 7 bases map to TRBD1. Germline CDR1 and CDR2: SGHDT and YYEEEE. The CDR3 contains 16 residues. J was trimmed by 2 bases and V by 0 bases; bases with no gene match: 5. CDR3 sequence reads: CASSLVTGKAGNTIYF. The CDR3 coding sequence is TGTGCCAGCAGCTTGGTGACAGGGAAGGCTGGAAACACCATATATTTT. The variable domain in full, completed from reference TRBV5-6 and TRBJ1-3, reads DAGVTQSPTHLIKTRGQQVTLRCSPKSGHDTVSWYQQALGQGPQFIFQYYEEEERQRGNFPDRFSGHQFPNYSSELNVNALLLGDSALYLCASSLVTGKAGNTIYFGEGSWLTVV.

The J gene is TRBJ1-1, the V gene TRBV9; 7 bases are a match to TRBD1. CDR3 length equals 15 residues. V dropped 4 bases and J dropped 6; count of bases not matched to a gene: 12. Germline CDR1 and CDR2: SGDLS and YYNGEE. The CDR3 region is CASSLRQGQPPEAFF. CDR3 nucleotide sequence: TGTGCCAGCAGCTTGCGACAGGGCCAGCCGCCTGAAGCTTTCTTT.

J is TRBJ2-2 and V is TRBV7-2; 7 bases are a match to TRBD1. Losses at the gene ends were 5 bases for V and 7 bases for J; bases not matched to a gene: 7. This CDR3 region has 14 residues. Germline-derived CDR1 and CDR2 are SGHTA and FQGNSA. The CDR3 here is CASSAPNRGGELFF. CDR3 nucleotide sequence: TGTGCCAGCAGCGCACCAAACAGGGGCGGGGAGCTGTTTTTT.

The chain recombines TRBV7-9 with TRBJ1-5; possible D gene TRBD1, 5 bases. The CDR3 covers 15 residues. V dropped 5 bases and J dropped 2 bases, with 13 bases sitting between them. CDR1 SEHNR and CDR2 FQNEAQ come from the germline V gene (reference sequence). The CDR3 reads CASSNSQGGNQPQHF. The CDR3, as DNA: TGTGCCAGCAGCAATAGCCAGGGTGGCAATCAGCCCCAGCATTTT.

This chain connects TRBV28 to TRBJ2-5; TRBD2 agrees at 13 bases. The CDR3 has 16 amino acids. J lost 5 bases, V lost 7 bases, and 10 bases had no gene match. From germline, CDR1 is MDHEN and CDR2 SYDVKM. The CDR3 DNA follows: TGTGCCAGCATGGAAAGACTAGCGGGAGGTTGGGAGACCCAGTACTTC. The encoded protein is CASMERLAGGWETQYF.

This sequence joins TRBV28 and TRBJ2-2, with a possible D match to TRBD2 (10 bases). V lost 3 bases to trimming and J lost 8 bases, with 40 bases between them. Germline assignment: CDR1 MDHEN and CDR2 SYDVKM. The CDR3 loop spans 23 amino acids. The CDR3 DNA is TGTGCCAGCAGTTTTCATAATACCGGGACAGGGAACATTCTAGCGGGAGATATAGGGGAGCTGTTTTTT. Amino acid sequence: CASSFHNTGTGNILAGDIGELFF.

The chain is built from TRBV7-6 and TRBJ1-5; perhaps TRBD1 as D (6 bases). Germline CDR1 is SGHVS and CDR2 is FNYEAQ. The ends were cut back, 1 base at V and 6 bases at J, with 19 bases in the middle. The length of the CDR3 is 17 residues. The CDR3 coding sequence is TGTGCCAGCAGCTTAGAGGCAGGGGATCATGGGGGTCAGCCCCAGCATTTT. It translates to CASSLEAGDHGGQPQHF.

CDR3 protein: CAITQGVDGRNEQFF. CDR3 sequence (DNA): TGTGCCATCACCCAGGGAGTGGACGGGAGGAATGAGCAGTTCTTC. The rearrangement joins TRBV10-3 to TRBJ2-1, with 7 bases matching TRBD2. Trimming cost V 7 bases and J 7 bases; bases outside gene matches: 13. Germline CDR1 and CDR2: ENHRY and SYGVKD. The CDR3 sequence is 15 residues long.

This sequence joins TRBV25-1 and TRBJ2-5; 8 bases align to TRBD2. V shed 10 bases, J shed 0 bases, and the junction held 7 bases outside the gene matches. CDR1 and CDR2 (germline): MGHDK, SYGVNS. CDR3 size: 14 residues. The DNA for the CDR3 is TGTGCCATCCGGGAGGGGGGGGACCAAGAGACCCAGTACTTC. It yields the protein CAIREGGDQETQYF.

The chain is built from TRBV4-1 and TRBJ2-3; 8 positions match TRBD1. Germline CDR1 and CDR2: MGHRA and YSYEKL. The CDR3 is 17 residues long. V gave up 3 bases and J gave up 5 bases; unmatched junction bases: 13. Here the CDR3 DNA reads TGCGCCAGCAGCCACTCCCACGACAGGGGAGGTAGAGATACGCAGTATTTT. It yields the protein CASSHSHDRGGRDTQYF.

This chain links TRBV4-1 with TRBJ2-7; 7 positions match TRBD2. The CDR3 has 19 residues. Per germline, CDR1 MGHRA and CDR2 YSYEKL. V shed 3 bases and J 0 bases; nucleotides not matched to a gene: 17. The CDR3 DNA is TGCGCCAGCAGCCATGACCGAAGTAGGCGGGAGAGTCGCTCCTACGAGCAGTACTTC. Translation gives CASSHDRSRRESRSYEQYF.

This chain links TRBV11-2 with TRBJ2-5; D is tentatively TRBD1 or TRBD2 (7 bases each). Germline V CDR1 and CDR2: SGHAT, FQNNGV. The CDR3 length is 18 residues. Between the trimmed V and J ends, which lost 5 bases and 5 bases, there was a span of 27 bases. CDR3 amino acids: CASSLLGGGRGREETQYF. Written as DNA, the CDR3 is TGTGCCAGCAGCCTCTTAGGGGGCGGGAGAGGGCGGGAGGAGACCCAGTACTTC. Looking up the rest from reference TRBV11-2 and TRBJ2-5 gives the full variable domain: EAGVAQSPRYKIIEKRQSVAFWCNPISGHATLYWYQQILGQGPKLLIQFQNNGVVDDSQLPKDRFSAERLKGVDSTLKIQPAKLEDSAVYLCASSLLGGGRGREETQYFGPGTRLLVL.

The chain employs TRBV6-9 and TRBJ1-5; 10 nucleotides align to TRBD1. V trimming: 6 bases; J trimming: 0 bases; junction bases outside the gene matches: 14. Germline V gives CDR1 MNHGY, CDR2 SVAAGI. CDR3 length equals 19 residues. The CDR3 DNA sequence: TGTGCCAGCAGGAAAGCGGGACAGGGGACCCCTTATAGCAATCAGCCCCAGCATTTT. It specifies CASRKAGQGTPYSNQPQHF.

The rearrangement joins TRBV14 to TRBJ2-7; 9 bases line up with TRBD1. This CDR3 region has 16 residues. After removal of 1 base from V and 0 bases from J, the junction contained 4 bases not matched to a gene. Germline loops: CDR1 SGHDN, CDR2 FVKESK. Here the CDR3 DNA reads TGTGCCAGCAGCCAAGCGAGACAGGGGGGCTCCTACGAGCAGTACTTC. This encodes CASSQARQGGSYEQYF.

The CDR3 bases are TGTGCCAGCAGCTCACTTCGGACAGGGACCACAGATACGCAGTATTTT. This codes for CASSSLRTGTTDTQYF. The chain carries TRBV5-4 and TRBJ2-3; 8 nucleotides align to TRBD1. Trimming removed 3 bases from V and 2 bases from J; junction bases left unmatched: 8. From germline, CDR1 is SGHNT and CDR2 YYREEE (reference sequence). The CDR3 contains 16 residues.

This chain uses TRBV14 with TRBJ2-1; D gene uncertain. Germline V gene sequence: CDR1 SGHDN, CDR2 FVKESK. V gave up 4 bases and J gave up 7 bases, with 23 bases separating them. The CDR3 is made up of 17 amino acids. The CDR3 reads CASSLSPFLGLRNEQFF. DNA for the CDR3: TGTGCCAGCAGCCTGTCCCCATTCCTTGGTCTGCGGAATGAGCAGTTCTTC. The full variable domain, its missing parts supplied by reference TRBV14 and TRBJ2-1, is EAGVTQFPSHSVIEKGQTVTLRCDPISGHDNLYWYRRVMGKEIKFLLHFVKESKQDESGMPNNRFLAERTGGTYSTLKVQPAELEDSGVYFCASSLSPFLGLRNEQFFGPGTRLTVL.

Of note for this clone: Other DNA sequences of this sample code for an identical CDR3. The J gene is TRBJ1-5, the V gene TRBV19; weak D call: TRBD1 (5 bases). Looked up from germline, CDR1 is LNHDA and CDR2 is SQIVND (reference sequence). Trimming removed 2 bases at V and 2 bases at J, with 7 bases between. The CDR3 runs 14 residues. Written as DNA, the CDR3 is TGTGCCAGTAGTATAAGGGGAGGCAATCAGCCCCAGCATTTT. It is translated as CASSIRGGNQPQHF.